These T cell receptor beta chains were read from a single sample in a study of T cells expressing NK-cell markers. TCRdb reprocessed the 5' RACE reads and keeps a single row for each CDR3 protein, giving no DNA. The sample holds 350,000 to 450,000 distinct CDR3 sequences. Sequenced input: blood T cells: a sorted CD56 or NKG2C T cell subset, CD4+ or CD8+ T cells, or bulk PBMC T cells (not recorded which). Receptors originate from a man aged 18-69 years in good health. The CDR3 runs from the conserved cysteine through the conserved F or W.

V gene: TRBV12-3/TRBV12-4; J gene: TRBJ2-5; CDR3 protein: CASSSGGGAAKTQYF
V gene: TRBV7-9; J gene: TRBJ2-2; CDR3 protein: CASSFRSGGTGELFF
V gene: TRBV7-8; J gene: TRBJ2-7; CDR3 protein: CASSLGLGRAYEQYF
V gene: TRBV5-1; J gene: TRBJ1-2; CDR3 protein: CASSLEPGTYYGYTF
V gene: TRBV5-1; J gene: TRBJ2-2; CDR3 protein: CASSPWTSPGELFF
V gene: TRBV7-9; J gene: TRBJ2-1; CDR3 protein: CASGWGQGLSEQFF
V gene: TRBV15; J gene: TRBJ1-1; CDR3 protein: CATSSSPGEAFF
V gene: TRBV2; J gene: TRBJ2-3; CDR3 protein: CASSILGTGSTDTQYF
V gene: TRBV12-3/TRBV12-4; J gene: TRBJ1-2; CDR3 protein: CASSPRQGTPNYGYTF
V gene: TRBV6-5; J gene: TRBJ1-1; CDR3 protein: CASSYGPWAEAFF
V gene: TRBV6-1; J gene: TRBJ1-1; CDR3 protein: CASTRTGTGEAFF
V gene: TRBV7-8; J gene: TRBJ2-7; CDR3 protein: CASSLGNRGEQYF
V gene: TRBV7-2; J gene: TRBJ2-3; CDR3 protein: CASSKGGEAARTQYF
V gene: TRBV28; J gene: TRBJ2-5; CDR3 protein: CASLSRGTGIETQYF
V gene: TRBV28; J gene: TRBJ1-3; CDR3 protein: CASSPPGAASGNTIYF
V gene: TRBV6-1; J gene: TRBJ2-7; CDR3 protein: CASRGTGTGLYEQYF
V gene: TRBV25-1; J gene: TRBJ1-5; CDR3 protein: CASSDWGSNQPQHF